Given below is one T cell receptor beta chain in context. Its antigen is unknown. This record comes from a study of cytomegalovirus exposure and HLA in healthy donors. PCR was performed using 60 Vbeta and 13 Jbeta primers. Assay used: immunoSEQ multiplex PCR; TCRdb lists only in-frame clones, some missing. The sample contains some 190,000 clones, 65% to 85% of which appear only once. General observations from the study: A cluster of highly shared sequence variants was likely a sequencing artifact. In vitro testing confirmed three CMV-associated chains as specific for CMV antigens. Association of approximately 18,000 TCR beta sequences with HLA alleles was found at 0.05 false discovery rate in a later analysis. The authors excluded some V segments, including TRBV6-2 and TRBV6-3, as indistinguishable.

Germline-derived CDR1 and CDR2 are MNHEY and SVGAGI. V was clipped by 3 bases and J by 0 bases; unmatched bases: 5. The CDR3 length is 15 residues. V and J are TRBV6-5 and TRBJ2-7; 7 nucleotides match TRBD2. This sequence was found in a male donor in good health and CMV-seronegative. The sequencing input was PBMCs. In nucleotides, the CDR3 is TGTGCCAGCAGTTATGGAAGGACTAGCTCCTACGAGCAGTACTTC. Translation gives CASSYGRTSSYEQYF.